This entry features one TCR beta chain sequence. Data came from immunoSEQ multiplex PCR; TCRdb stores just in-frame clones and leaves some out. The sample consists of some 180,000 clones, 70% to 80% of them appearing once. Which cohort a participant joined came from the clinical history participants gave. This sample was included in a study of blood T cell repertoires in COVID-19. In the study overall: Some COVID-19 samples were acute and others convalescent; all came from the United States, Italy and Spain.

The origin of this receptor is a man aged 60 to 75 who had been exposed to COVID-19. Specimen: PBMCs or T cells enriched from blood (not recorded which).

In nucleotides, the CDR3 is TGCGCCAGCAGCTTGGTGTCTAGCGGGAGCTACGAGCAGTACTTC. It encodes CASSLVSSGSYEQYF. The chain is built from TRBV5-1 and TRBJ2-7, with TRBD2 matching over 10 bases. With V trimmed by 0 bases and J by 3 bases, 3 bases remained unmatched. The CDR3 runs to 15 residues. Germline CDR1 and CDR2: SGHRS and YFSETQ.